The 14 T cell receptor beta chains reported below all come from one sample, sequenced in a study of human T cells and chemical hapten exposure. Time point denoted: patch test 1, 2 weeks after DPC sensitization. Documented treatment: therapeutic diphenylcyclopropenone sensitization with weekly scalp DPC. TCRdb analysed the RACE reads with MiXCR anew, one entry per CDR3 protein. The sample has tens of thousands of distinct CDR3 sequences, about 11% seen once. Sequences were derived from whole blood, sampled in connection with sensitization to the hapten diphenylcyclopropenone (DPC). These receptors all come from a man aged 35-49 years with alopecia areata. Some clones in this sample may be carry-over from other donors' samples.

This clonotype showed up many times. CDR3 sequence (DNA): TGTGCCAGCAGTTTTGAGGGGGCGGGTGAAAAACTGTTTTTT. As protein: CASSFEGAGEKLFF. The chain links TRBV12-3 or TRBV12-4 to TRBJ1-4, with 7 bases identical to TRBD1. J gave up 7 bases and V 3 bases, and 5 bases lay outside the gene matches. The CDR3 covers 14 residues.

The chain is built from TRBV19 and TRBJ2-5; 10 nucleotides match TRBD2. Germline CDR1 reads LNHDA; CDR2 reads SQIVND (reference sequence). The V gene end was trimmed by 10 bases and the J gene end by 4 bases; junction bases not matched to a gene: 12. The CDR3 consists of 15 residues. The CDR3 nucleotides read TGTGCCATTTCTAGCGGGAGAGCCGGAGGAGAGACCCAGTACTTC. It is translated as CAISSGRAGGETQYF.

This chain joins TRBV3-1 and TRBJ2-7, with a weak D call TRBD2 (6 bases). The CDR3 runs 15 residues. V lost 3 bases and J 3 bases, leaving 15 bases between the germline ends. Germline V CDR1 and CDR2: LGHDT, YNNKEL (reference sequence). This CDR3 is CASSQGTSLNYEQYF. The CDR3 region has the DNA TGTGCCAGCAGCCAGGGGACTTCCCTCAACTACGAGCAGTACTTC.

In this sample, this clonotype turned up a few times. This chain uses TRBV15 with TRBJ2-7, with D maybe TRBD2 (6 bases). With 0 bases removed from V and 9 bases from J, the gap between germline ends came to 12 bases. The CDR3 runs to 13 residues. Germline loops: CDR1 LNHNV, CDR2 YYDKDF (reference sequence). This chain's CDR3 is CATSRDEEGRQYV. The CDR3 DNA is TGTGCCACCAGCAGAGATGAGGAGGGTCGGCAGTACGTC.

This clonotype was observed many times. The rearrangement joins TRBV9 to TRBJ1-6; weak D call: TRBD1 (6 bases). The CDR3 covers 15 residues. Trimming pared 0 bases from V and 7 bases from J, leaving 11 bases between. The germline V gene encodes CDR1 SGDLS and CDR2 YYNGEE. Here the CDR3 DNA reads TGTGCCAGCAGCGTAGATGGGGGGCGCAATTCACCCCTCCACTTT. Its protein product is CASSVDGGRNSPLHF.

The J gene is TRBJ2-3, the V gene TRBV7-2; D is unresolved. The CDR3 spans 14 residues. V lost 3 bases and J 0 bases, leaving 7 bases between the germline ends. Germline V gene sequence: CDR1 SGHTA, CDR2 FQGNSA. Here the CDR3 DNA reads TGTGCCAGCAGCTTCCGTGCCAGCACAGATACGCAGTATTTT. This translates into CASSFRASTDTQYF. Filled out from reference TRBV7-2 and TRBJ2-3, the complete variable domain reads GAGVSQSPSNKVTEKGKDVELRCDPISGHTALYWYRQSLGQGLEFLIYFQGNSAPDKSGLPSDRFSAERTGGSVSTLTIQRTQQEDSAVYLCASSFRASTDTQYFGPGTRLTVL.

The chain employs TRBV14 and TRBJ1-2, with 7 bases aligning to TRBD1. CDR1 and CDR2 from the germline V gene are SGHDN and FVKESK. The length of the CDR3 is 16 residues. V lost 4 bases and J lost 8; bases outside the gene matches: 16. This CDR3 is CASSRFGHRGREGYTF. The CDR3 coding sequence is TGTGCCAGCAGCCGATTTGGTCACAGGGGCCGGGAAGGCTACACCTTC.

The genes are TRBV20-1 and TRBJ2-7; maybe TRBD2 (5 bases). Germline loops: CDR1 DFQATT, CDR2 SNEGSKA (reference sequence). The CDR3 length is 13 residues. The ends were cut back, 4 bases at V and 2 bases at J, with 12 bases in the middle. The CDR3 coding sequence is TGCAGTGCTATAACCGGGAATACCTACGAGCAGTACTTC. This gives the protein CSAITGNTYEQYF.

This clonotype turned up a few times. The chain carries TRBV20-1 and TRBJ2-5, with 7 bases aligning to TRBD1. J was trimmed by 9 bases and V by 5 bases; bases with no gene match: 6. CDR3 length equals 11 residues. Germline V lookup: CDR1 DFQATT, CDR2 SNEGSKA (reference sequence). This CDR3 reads CSAPTQGAQYF. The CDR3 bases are TGCAGTGCTCCTACGCAGGGGGCCCAGTACTTC.

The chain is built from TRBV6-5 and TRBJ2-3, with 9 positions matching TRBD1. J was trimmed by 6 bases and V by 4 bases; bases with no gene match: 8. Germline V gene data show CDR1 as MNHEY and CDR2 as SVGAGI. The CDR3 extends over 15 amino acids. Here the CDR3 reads CASSSTTGGPDTQYF. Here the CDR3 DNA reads TGTGCCAGCAGTTCAACCACAGGGGGCCCCGATACGCAGTATTTT.

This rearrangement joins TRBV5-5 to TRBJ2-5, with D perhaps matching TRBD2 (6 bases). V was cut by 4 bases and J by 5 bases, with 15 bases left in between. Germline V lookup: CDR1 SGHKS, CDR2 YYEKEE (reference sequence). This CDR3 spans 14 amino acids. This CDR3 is CASSHPGLLETQYF. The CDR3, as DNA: TGTGCCAGCAGCCACCCGGGACTGCTGGAGACCCAGTACTTC.

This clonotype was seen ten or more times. CDR3 in amino acids: CSVELGIYGYTF. The CDR3 nucleotides are TGCAGCGTTGAATTAGGGATCTATGGCTACACCTTC. This sequence joins TRBV29-1 and TRBJ1-2, with D uncertain. The germline V gene encodes CDR1 SQVTM and CDR2 ANQGSEA. Trimming took 2 bases from V and 4 from J, leaving 8 bases between them. The length of the CDR3 is 12 residues. The complete variable domain, with remaining parts taken from reference TRBV29-1 and TRBJ1-2, reads SAVISQKPSRDICQRGTSLTIQCQVDSQVTMMFWYRQQPGQSLTLIATANQGSEATYESGFVIDKFPISRPNLTFSTLTVSNMSPEDSSIYLCSVELGIYGYTFGSGTRLTVV.

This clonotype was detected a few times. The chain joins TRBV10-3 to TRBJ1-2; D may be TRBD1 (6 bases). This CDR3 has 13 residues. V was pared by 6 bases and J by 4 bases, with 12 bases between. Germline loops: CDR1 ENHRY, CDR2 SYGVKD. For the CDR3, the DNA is TGTGCCATCAGCCGGACAGAAGTCTATGGCTACACCTTC. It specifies CAISRTEVYGYTF.

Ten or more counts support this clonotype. This chain's CDR3 is CASSLTPGGDEQYV. The CDR3 nucleotides read TGTGCCAGCAGTTTGACTCCAGGGGGAGACGAGCAGTACGTC. This chain uses TRBV27 with TRBJ2-7; 7 bases match TRBD1. Trimming cost V 3 bases and J 5 bases; bases outside gene matches: 7. This CDR3 contains 14 residues. Per the germline V gene, CDR1 is MNHEY and CDR2 is SMNVEV (reference sequence).